The next 21 T cell receptor beta chains were all read from a single sample in a study of shared clonotypes between healthy human individuals. Generated by immunoSEQ multiplex PCR, the TCRdb table keeps only in-frame clones and is missing some. This table holds about 2.4 million clones, 80% to 95% found once. Sample: naive CD4+ T cells from PBMCs. The sample's subset: CD45RA+ positively selected. These receptors came from a man younger than 35 in good health. Some clones in this sample may be carry-over from other donors' samples.

The chain employs TRBV6-6 and TRBJ2-5; D ambiguous. Trimming stripped 2 bases from V and 5 bases from J, with 15 bases between. The CDR3 is 15 residues long. CDR1 is MNHNY and CDR2 is SVGAGI in the germline V gene (reference sequence). CDR3 in amino acids: CASSYGPRVGETQYF. As DNA, the CDR3 is TGTGCCAGCAGTTACGGCCCTCGGGTTGGGGAGACCCAGTACTTC.

The chain links TRBV19 to TRBJ2-5; TRBD1 matches at 7 bases. The CDR3 extends over 15 amino acids. The ends lost 5 bases at V and 4 bases at J; junction bases unmatched: 10. CDR1 and CDR2 (germline): LNHDA, SQIVND (reference sequence). This CDR3 reads CASSVAGGSGETQYF. In nucleotides, the CDR3 is TGTGCCAGTAGTGTAGCAGGGGGTTCGGGAGAGACCCAGTACTTC.

The chain is built from TRBV14 and TRBJ2-7; D call uncertain. CDR1 and CDR2 from the germline V gene are SGHDN and FVKESK. The CDR3 covers 12 residues. With 4 bases removed from V and 2 bases from J, the gap between germline ends came to 6 bases. CDR3 in DNA: TGTGCCAGCAGCCCTACTACCTACGAGCAGTACTTC. Protein product: CASSPTTYEQYF.

To note about this clone: In the same sample, other DNA sequences code for this CDR3. The chain uses TRBV9 and TRBJ2-3; no firm D call. This CDR3 contains 13 residues. Germline CDR1 SGDLS, CDR2 YYNGEE. Trimming removed 1 base at V and 2 bases at J, with 5 bases between. DNA for the CDR3: TGTGCCAGCAGCGTACGAGTCACAGATACGCAGTATTTT. Translation: CASSVRVTDTQYF.

This clone was counted once. V usage is TRBV7-2 and J usage is TRBJ2-7; TRBD1 agrees at 7 bases. The germline gives CDR1 SGHTA, CDR2 FQGNSA. This CDR3 has 11 residues. J gave up 12 bases and V 6 bases, and 8 bases lay outside the gene matches. The CDR3 region is CASRETGEWYF. CDR3 bases: TGTGCCAGCAGGGAAACAGGGGAATGGTACTTC.

V gene TRBV5-4 combines with J gene TRBJ2-3; D possibly matches TRBD1 or TRBD2 (6 bases each). The V gene's germline CDR1 is SGHNT and CDR2 YYREEE (reference sequence). Trimming cost V 1 base and J 2 bases, with 11 bases left between them. This CDR3 contains 15 residues. CDR3 in amino acids: CASSLSGGPTDTQYF. The CDR3 coding sequence is TGTGCCAGCAGCTTGTCCGGGGGCCCCACAGATACGCAGTATTTT.

The rearrangement links TRBV28 to TRBJ2-7, with 7 bases lining up with TRBD1. V shed 2 bases, J shed 3 bases, and the junction held 10 bases outside the gene matches. The length of the CDR3 is 16 residues. Per the germline V gene, CDR1 is MDHEN and CDR2 is SYDVKM. This chain's CDR3 is CASSLIRDSGYYEQYF. The CDR3 nucleotides read TGTGCCAGCAGTTTAATACGGGACAGTGGATACTACGAGCAGTACTTC.

Details on this clone: One end of the junction is discordant with germline, which a read error may explain. The chain couples TRBV18 to TRBJ2-7; 9 positions agree with TRBD2. Germline lookup yields CDR1 KGHSH and CDR2 LQKENI. This CDR3 comprises 15 residues. The CDR3, as DNA: TGTGCCAGCTCAGGACTAGCGAGCCTCTCCCACGAGCAGTACTTC. Translation: CASSGLASLSHEQYF.

The gene calls are TRBV2 and TRBJ1-2; tentatively, D is TRBD1 (6 bases). This CDR3 contains 14 residues. Trimming stripped 6 bases from V and 0 bases from J, with 11 bases between. Germline V CDR1 and CDR2: SNHLY, FYNNEI. Written as DNA, the CDR3 is TGTGCCAGCAGGGAGGACAGTTCTAACTATGGCTACACCTTC. It translates to CASREDSSNYGYTF.

About this clone: The same CDR3 arises from other DNA sequences in this sample as well. J is TRBJ2-7 and V is TRBV19; TRBD2 matches 7 bases. Trimming removed 3 bases from V and 4 bases from J; junction bases left unmatched: 6. CDR1 is LNHDA and CDR2 is SQIVND in the germline V gene (reference sequence). The CDR3 sequence is 14 residues long. The CDR3: CASSIGGSRYEQYF. The DNA of the CDR3 is TGTGCCAGTAGTATCGGGGGGAGTAGGTACGAGCAGTACTTC.

This rearrangement joins TRBV25-1 to TRBJ1-1; D perhaps matches TRBD1 (5 bases). V lost 5 bases and J lost 10, with 20 bases in between. In germline, CDR1 is MGHDK, CDR2 SYGVNS. The length of the CDR3 is 14 residues. The CDR3 coding sequence is TGTGCCAGCAGTCCCCAGGCGGACACCCCGAGAGCTTTCTTT. Its protein is CASSPQADTPRAFF. The entire variable domain, with the rest obtained from reference TRBV25-1 and TRBJ1-1, is as follows: EADIYQTPRYLVIGTGKKITLECSQTMGHDKMYWYQQDPGMELHLIHYSYGVNSTEKGDLSSESTVSRIRTEHFPLTLESARPSHTSQYLCASSPQADTPRAFFGQGTRLTVV.

This clone showed up just once. This chain links TRBV7-2 with TRBJ2-1; 7 bases agree with TRBD2. The CDR3 loop spans 15 amino acids. Germline CDR1 and CDR2: SGHTA and FQGNSA. Trimming took 3 bases from V and 3 from J; bases not matched to a gene: 5. The CDR3 DNA follows: TGTGCCAGCAGCTTGGGAGGGTATATCTACAATGAGCAGTTCTTC. It yields the protein CASSLGGYIYNEQFF.

Concerning this clone itself: This sample also contains other DNA sequences that code for the same CDR3. In DNA, the CDR3 is TGTGCCAGCAGTTACGGGACTAGCTACGAGCAGTACTTC. It is translated as CASSYGTSYEQYF. V usage is TRBV6-5 and J usage is TRBJ2-7, with 8 bases matching TRBD2. CDR3 length: 13 amino acids. V trimming: 2 bases; J trimming: 3 bases; junction bases outside the gene matches: 0. The germline V gene has CDR1 MNHEY and CDR2 SVGAGI.

V and J are TRBV6-5 and TRBJ2-3, with D maybe TRBD2 (6 bases). The V gene lost 6 bases and the J gene lost 8 bases, with 18 bases spanning the gap. This CDR3 contains 14 residues. Germline-derived CDR1 and CDR2 are MNHEY and SVGAGI. The CDR3 sequence: CASSDRGSRGTQYF. The DNA for the CDR3 is TGTGCCAGCAGCGACCGAGGGTCGCGGGGTACGCAGTATTTT.

This chain connects TRBV9 to TRBJ2-3; no definite D call. There are 15 residues in the CDR3. Germline V CDR1 and CDR2: SGDLS, YYNGEE. Trimming pared 0 bases from V and 2 bases from J, leaving 10 bases between. CDR3 sequence (DNA): TGTGCCAGCAGCGTAGCTACGCGGTACACAGATACGCAGTATTTT. Translation gives CASSVATRYTDTQYF.

The J gene is TRBJ2-1, the V gene TRBV4-2; possibly TRBD2 for D (5 bases). The CDR3 is 15 residues long. V was pared by 1 base and J by 8 bases, with 15 bases between. Germline CDR1 reads LGHNA; CDR2 reads YNFKEQ. CDR3 coding DNA: TGTGCCAGCAGCCAAGCCCCACTAGGTATCGATGAGCAGTTCTTC. It encodes CASSQAPLGIDEQFF.

The chain uses TRBV6-1 and TRBJ1-3; D is unclear. The CDR3 covers 11 residues. Germline V lookup: CDR1 MNHNS, CDR2 SASEGT. V was shortened by 6 bases and J by 9 bases, with 9 bases between the two germline ends. CDR3 sequence: CASRLLGTIYF. In nucleotides, the CDR3 is TGTGCCAGCAGATTGCTCGGCACCATATATTTT.

Only a few counts were recorded for this clone. Other nucleotide sequences from this sample produce the same CDR3. This chain joins TRBV28 and TRBJ1-1; D remains unclear. The CDR3 is 12 residues long. The V gene lost 8 bases and the J gene lost 4 bases, with 11 bases spanning the gap. Germline V gene sequence: CDR1 MDHEN, CDR2 SYDVKM. CDR3 in DNA: TGTGCCAGCTGTAAATTACGCACTGAAGCTTTCTTT. This sequence encodes CASCKLRTEAFF.

The gene calls are TRBV19 and TRBJ2-1; 12 bases align to TRBD2. Per the germline V gene, CDR1 is LNHDA and CDR2 is SQIVND (reference sequence). This CDR3 spans 15 amino acids. Germline trimming cut 5 bases from V and 5 bases from J; bases unmatched to any gene: 4. The CDR3 sequence: CASSLWTSGNNEQFF. The CDR3 coding sequence is TGTGCCAGTAGTCTATGGACTAGCGGGAACAATGAGCAGTTCTTC.

V usage is TRBV18 and J usage is TRBJ2-1; possible D gene TRBD2, 6 bases. The CDR3 sequence is 16 residues long. V lost 2 bases and J lost 7, with 18 bases in between. The germline gives CDR1 KGHSH, CDR2 LQKENI. For the CDR3, the DNA is TGTGCCAGCTCACCAACACGGGAGCCAGGTAATAATGAGCAGTTCTTC. It yields the protein CASSPTREPGNNEQFF.

The genes are TRBV7-9 and TRBJ2-7; D remains unclear. V was shortened by 2 bases and J by 6 bases, with 8 bases between the two germline ends. CDR1 and CDR2 (germline): SEHNR, FQNEAQ (reference sequence). There are 12 residues in the CDR3. The CDR3 sequence is CASSLSGPEQYF. The CDR3 nucleotides read TGTGCCAGCAGCTTATCAGGACCCGAGCAGTACTTC.